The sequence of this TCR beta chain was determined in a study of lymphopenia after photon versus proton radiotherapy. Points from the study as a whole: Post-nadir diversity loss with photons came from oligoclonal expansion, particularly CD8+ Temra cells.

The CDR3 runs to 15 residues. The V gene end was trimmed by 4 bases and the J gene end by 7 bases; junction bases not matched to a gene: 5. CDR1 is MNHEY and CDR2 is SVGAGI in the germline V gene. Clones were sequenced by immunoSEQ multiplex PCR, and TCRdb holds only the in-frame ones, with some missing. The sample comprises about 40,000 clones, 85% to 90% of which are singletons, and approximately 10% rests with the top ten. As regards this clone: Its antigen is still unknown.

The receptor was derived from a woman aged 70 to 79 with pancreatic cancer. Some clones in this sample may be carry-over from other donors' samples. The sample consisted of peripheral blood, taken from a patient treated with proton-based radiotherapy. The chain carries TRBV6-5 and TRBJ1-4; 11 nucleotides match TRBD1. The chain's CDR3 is CASSLRDRGTEKLFF. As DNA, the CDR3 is TGTGCCAGCAGTTTACGGGACAGGGGGACTGAAAAACTGTTTTTT.